Below are 5 T cell receptor beta chains sequenced from a single sample in a study of T cell repertoires and HLA-DP antigens. Some clones are missing from TCRdb's copy, which holds only in-frame ones; the method was immunoSEQ multiplex PCR. The table lists around 100,000 clones, 80% to 95% of them singletons. Antigens of these TCRs are unknown. Sample: CD4+ T cells from PBMCs. All receptors come from a young woman in good health and CMV-seronegative.

V gene TRBV27 combines with J gene TRBJ2-3; TRBD2 matches 12 bases. CDR1 MNHEY and CDR2 SMNVEV come from the germline V gene (reference sequence). The J segment lost 7 bases and the V segment lost 4 bases, leaving 6 bases of the junction unmatched. The CDR3 has 15 amino acids. The CDR3 loop is CASSSLAGGFNTQYF. CDR3 in DNA: TGTGCCAGCAGTTCACTAGCGGGGGGCTTCAATACGCAGTATTTT.

The chain carries TRBV2 and TRBJ2-1; D gene ambiguous. The germline V gene encodes CDR1 SNHLY and CDR2 FYNNEI. Trimming pared 1 base from V and 0 bases from J, leaving 7 bases between. There are 15 residues in the CDR3. In nucleotides, the CDR3 is TGTGCCAGCAGTGAAGAACAGTTCTCCTACAATGAGCAGTTCTTC. It is translated as CASSEEQFSYNEQFF.

This clone was seen only once. The chain links TRBV7-2 to TRBJ1-5, with TRBD1 identical over 7 bases. Germline CDR1 is SGHTA and CDR2 is FQGNSA. J lost 5 bases, V lost 1 base, and 5 bases had no gene match. This CDR3 is 15 amino acids long. CDR3 bases: TGTGCCAGCAGCTTAGACAGCAGGGGGGATCAGCCCCAGCATTTT. It yields the protein CASSLDSRGDQPQHF.

The chain carries TRBV28 and TRBJ2-7, with 11 bases fitting TRBD2. The CDR3 contains 14 residues. V dropped 4 bases and J dropped 4; count of bases not matched to a gene: 3. Per the germline V gene, CDR1 is MDHEN and CDR2 is SYDVKM. CDR3 nucleotides: TGTGCCAGCAGTTCCACTAGCGGGAGATACGAGCAGTACTTC. Protein sequence: CASSSTSGRYEQYF.

V usage is TRBV7-9 and J usage is TRBJ2-5, with 10 bases lining up with TRBD2. Per the germline V gene, CDR1 is SEHNR and CDR2 is FQNEAQ (reference sequence). CDR3 length: 16 amino acids. J lost 2 bases, V lost 5 bases, and 8 bases had no gene match. CDR3 region: CASSPSGRGEQETQYF. CDR3 DNA: TGTGCCAGCAGCCCTAGCGGGAGAGGGGAACAAGAGACCCAGTACTTC.